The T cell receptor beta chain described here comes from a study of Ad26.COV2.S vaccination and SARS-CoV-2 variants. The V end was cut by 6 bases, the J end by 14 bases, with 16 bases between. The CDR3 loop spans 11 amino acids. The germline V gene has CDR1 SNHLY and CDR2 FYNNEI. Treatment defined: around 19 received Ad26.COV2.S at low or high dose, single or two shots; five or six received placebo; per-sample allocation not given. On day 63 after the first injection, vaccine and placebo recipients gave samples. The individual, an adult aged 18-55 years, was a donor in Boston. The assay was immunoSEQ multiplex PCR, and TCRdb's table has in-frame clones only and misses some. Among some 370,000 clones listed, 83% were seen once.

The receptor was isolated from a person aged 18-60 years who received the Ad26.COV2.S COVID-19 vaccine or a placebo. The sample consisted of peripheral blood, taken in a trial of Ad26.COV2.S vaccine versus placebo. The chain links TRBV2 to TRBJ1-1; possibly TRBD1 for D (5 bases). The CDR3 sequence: CASSFRDPRFF. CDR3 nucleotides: TGTGCCAGCAGCTTCCGGGACCCTCGCTTCTTT. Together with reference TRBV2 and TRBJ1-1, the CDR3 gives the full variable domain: EPEVTQTPSHQVTQMGQEVILRCVPISNHLYFYWYRQILGQKVEFLVSFYNNEISEKSEIFDDQFSVERPDGSNFTLKIRSTKLEDSAMYFCASSFRDPRFFGQGTRLTVV.